The rows below give T cell receptor beta chains drawn from one sample of a study of blood T cells in healthy people across ages. TCRdb ran MiXCR on the 5' RACE reads and lists one entry per CDR3 protein. Of over 600,000 distinct CDR3 sequences listed, roughly 50% are singletons. The sample consisted of blood. These receptors originate from a man aged 40-49 years in good health. Each CDR3 is given with its conserved first and last residue. The order of the fields is J gene, V gene, D gene, CDR3 protein. The D gene is left open where the match is weak.

j_call: TRBJ1-2
v_call: TRBV3-1
d_call: .
cdr3_aa: CASSLTQGRWHGYTF

j_call: TRBJ2-5
v_call: TRBV5-1
d_call: .
cdr3_aa: CASSSRVGQETQYF

j_call: TRBJ2-6
v_call: TRBV24-1
d_call: .
cdr3_aa: CATSGGGSSGANVLTF

j_call: TRBJ1-1
v_call: TRBV5-1
d_call: .
cdr3_aa: CASRDATEAFF

j_call: .
v_call: TRBV25-1
d_call: .
cdr3_aa: CASSDPVTKSYEQYF

j_call: TRBJ2-2
v_call: TRBV9
d_call: .
cdr3_aa: CASSVDGGLVTGELFF

j_call: TRBJ2-1
v_call: TRBV20-1
d_call: TRBD2
cdr3_aa: CSARGPSGHSYNEQFF

j_call: TRBJ2-1
v_call: TRBV10-3
d_call: TRBD2
cdr3_aa: CAISESSGRGGYNEQFF

j_call: TRBJ2-3
v_call: TRBV6-1
d_call: TRBD2
cdr3_aa: CASRPLAAGDTDTQYF

j_call: TRBJ2-7
v_call: TRBV20-1
d_call: TRBD1
cdr3_aa: CSAFDRDSYEQYF

j_call: TRBJ2-5
v_call: TRBV20-1
d_call: .
cdr3_aa: CSARASGQETQYF

j_call: TRBJ2-1
v_call: TRBV10-3
d_call: .
cdr3_aa: CAISLPYNEQFF

j_call: TRBJ2-5
v_call: TRBV20-1
d_call: .
cdr3_aa: CSASRGAAGRGETQYF

j_call: TRBJ2-5
v_call: TRBV7-2
d_call: .
cdr3_aa: CASSSNRDVETQYF

j_call: TRBJ2-6
v_call: TRBV5-1
d_call: TRBD1
cdr3_aa: CASSRTGAGSGANVLTF

j_call: TRBJ2-5
v_call: TRBV28
d_call: .
cdr3_aa: CASTQGGRSYNEQYF

j_call: TRBJ2-2
v_call: TRBV4-2
d_call: .
cdr3_aa: CASSQEGGHTGELFF

j_call: TRBJ2-3
v_call: TRBV20-1
d_call: TRBD2
cdr3_aa: CSAGLGLAGPDTQYF

j_call: TRBJ2-5
v_call: TRBV29-1
d_call: .
cdr3_aa: CSVEESKGSEYF

j_call: TRBJ2-5
v_call: TRBV12-5
d_call: .
cdr3_aa: CASGWDRDQETQYF

j_call: TRBJ2-1
v_call: TRBV7-2
d_call: .
cdr3_aa: CASSSDLAYNEQFF

j_call: TRBJ1-4
v_call: TRBV6-5
d_call: .
cdr3_aa: CASSSNGPRGEKLFF

j_call: TRBJ2-5
v_call: TRBV3-1
d_call: .
cdr3_aa: CASSQAGTQETQYF

j_call: TRBJ2-7
v_call: TRBV7-2
d_call: TRBD2
cdr3_aa: CASSPGTSGRRYEQYF

j_call: TRBJ2-1
v_call: TRBV2
d_call: TRBD2
cdr3_aa: CASRPKTSGGSLVQFF

j_call: TRBJ1-3
v_call: TRBV19
d_call: .
cdr3_aa: CASSISGGSGNTIYF

j_call: TRBJ1-2
v_call: TRBV10-3
d_call: TRBD1
cdr3_aa: CAISAGQSHYGYTF

j_call: TRBJ2-7
v_call: TRBV18
d_call: .
cdr3_aa: CASSTVSYEQYF

j_call: TRBJ2-1
v_call: TRBV7-9
d_call: .
cdr3_aa: CASSSLGQPTTYNEQFF

j_call: TRBJ2-7
v_call: TRBV20-1
d_call: .
cdr3_aa: CSAGAPANYEQYF

j_call: TRBJ2-7
v_call: TRBV15
d_call: TRBD2
cdr3_aa: CATSRVVGTSGNSYEQYF

j_call: TRBJ2-1
v_call: TRBV6-5
d_call: .
cdr3_aa: CASISNDRNEQFF

j_call: TRBJ2-5
v_call: TRBV4-2
d_call: TRBD2
cdr3_aa: CASSQDPTSGSFQETQYF

j_call: TRBJ2-1
v_call: TRBV4-2
d_call: .
cdr3_aa: CASSQAPANEQFF

j_call: .
v_call: TRBV4-1
d_call: .
cdr3_aa: CASSLTGLGNEQYF

j_call: TRBJ2-2
v_call: TRBV7-2
d_call: .
cdr3_aa: CASSLSRGGTGELFF

j_call: TRBJ2-5
v_call: TRBV14
d_call: TRBD2
cdr3_aa: CASSLTSGRARETQYF

j_call: .
v_call: TRBV7-4
d_call: .
cdr3_aa: CASSFRGTQYF

j_call: TRBJ1-1
v_call: TRBV7-9
d_call: TRBD1
cdr3_aa: CASSRHNTGDTEAFF

j_call: TRBJ1-1
v_call: TRBV4-1
d_call: .
cdr3_aa: CASSPPDGNMNTEAFF

j_call: TRBJ2-7
v_call: TRBV28
d_call: TRBD1
cdr3_aa: CASIRQGGSYEQYF

j_call: TRBJ1-6
v_call: TRBV9
d_call: .
cdr3_aa: CASGSPLHF

j_call: TRBJ2-1
v_call: TRBV5-1
d_call: .
cdr3_aa: CASSGSRIRYNEQFF

j_call: TRBJ2-3
v_call: TRBV29-1
d_call: .
cdr3_aa: CSAIRVDTQYF

j_call: TRBJ1-5
v_call: TRBV12-3/TRBV12-4
d_call: .
cdr3_aa: CASSLTPGGISNQPQHF

j_call: TRBJ1-2
v_call: TRBV7-9
d_call: .
cdr3_aa: CASSLSRQGSNGYTF

j_call: TRBJ2-3
v_call: TRBV7-2
d_call: TRBD1
cdr3_aa: CASSSRTGGRDTQYF

j_call: TRBJ1-4
v_call: TRBV7-2
d_call: .
cdr3_aa: CASSPDAGLNEKLFF

j_call: TRBJ2-3
v_call: TRBV3-1
d_call: TRBD2
cdr3_aa: CASSPQRGLVPDTQYF

j_call: TRBJ2-3
v_call: TRBV2
d_call: .
cdr3_aa: CASSPGVDTQYF

j_call: TRBJ2-5
v_call: TRBV12-3/TRBV12-4
d_call: TRBD2
cdr3_aa: CASSPPSPGGEETQYF

j_call: TRBJ2-1
v_call: TRBV6-2/TRBV6-3
d_call: TRBD2
cdr3_aa: CASSRASGTYNEQFF

j_call: TRBJ1-4
v_call: TRBV24-1
d_call: .
cdr3_aa: CATGVSANEKLFF